Below, 10 T cell receptor beta chains from the same sample are listed, as sequenced in a study of CD8+ T cells in alopecia areata. Extraction and reverse transcription of RNA yielded cDNA as the sequencing template. Here immunoSEQ multiplex PCR was the method, and the copy in TCRdb shows in-frame clones only, minus some. The sample consists of just over 150,000 clones, roughly 65% of them appearing once. Treatment defined: oral pan-JAK inhibitor, 5-10 mg twice daily. The specimen was CD4+ T cells sorted from blood, collected at week 4, from a patient treated with tofacitinib. Receptors originate from a human donor with alopecia areata.

There are a few counts of this clone. The CDR3 region is CSVGGQGGEQYF. DNA for the CDR3: TGCAGCGTTGGAGGACAGGGAGGGGAGCAGTACTTC. The rearrangement uses TRBV29-1 and TRBJ2-7; D is perhaps TRBD1 (8 bases). The CDR3 loop spans 12 amino acids. Germline V lookup: CDR1 SQVTM, CDR2 ANQGSEA. Trimming stripped 4 bases from V and 7 bases from J, with 14 bases between.

Notes on this clone: Other DNA sequences from this sample encode an identical CDR3 as well. V and J are TRBV29-1 and TRBJ2-5; D gene ambiguous. Germline V gene lookup returns CDR1 SQVTM and CDR2 ANQGSEA. Trimming removed 4 bases at V and 2 bases at J, with 8 bases between. The CDR3 loop spans 12 amino acids. CDR3 sequence (DNA): TGCAGCGTTGCTGGGTATCAAGAGACCCAGTACTTC. It encodes CSVAGYQETQYF.

This sequence joins TRBV15 and TRBJ2-6; TRBD1 is a possible D gene (6 bases). V was pared by 0 bases and J by 2 bases, with 11 bases between. Germline V CDR1 and CDR2: LNHNV, YYDKDF (reference sequence). CDR3 length equals 17 residues. DNA of the CDR3: TGTGCCACCAGCAGAGATCTTGCAGGGGCTGGGGCCAACGTCCTGACTTTC. Amino acids: CATSRDLAGAGANVLTF.

V usage is TRBV29-1 and J usage is TRBJ2-5; unclear D gene. The CDR3 has 12 residues. The germline gives CDR1 SQVTM, CDR2 ANQGSEA. V dropped 3 bases and J dropped 2 bases, with 7 bases sitting between them. DNA of the CDR3: TGCAGCGTTGAGATCACGCAAGAGACCCAGTACTTC. It is translated as CSVEITQETQYF.

This chain joins TRBV6-5 and TRBJ1-6; 8 nucleotides align to TRBD1. V was clipped by 2 bases and J by 6 bases; unmatched bases: 3. Germline V gene lookup returns CDR1 MNHEY and CDR2 SVGAGI. The length of the CDR3 is 15 residues. The CDR3 here is CASSYQGQGNSPLHF. The CDR3 region has the DNA TGTGCCAGCAGTTACCAAGGACAGGGTAATTCACCCCTCCACTTT.

This chain uses TRBV25-1 with TRBJ1-6; TRBD1 aligns across 9 bases. V lost 6 bases to trimming and J lost 7 bases; unmatched junction nucleotides: 4. Germline values: CDR1 MGHDK, CDR2 SYGVNS. The CDR3 sequence is 14 residues long. This chain's CDR3 is CASRLGTGNSPLHF. CDR3 bases: TGTGCCAGCAGATTAGGGACAGGGAATTCACCCCTCCACTTT.

The V and J genes are TRBV29-1 and TRBJ2-1; 9 nucleotides match TRBD2. V gave up 5 bases and J gave up 7 bases; unmatched junction bases: 15. Germline V gene sequence: CDR1 SQVTM, CDR2 ANQGSEA. The length of the CDR3 is 16 residues. The CDR3 bases are TGCAGCGTTCTTAAACGACCTAGCGGGGCGTTGAATGAGCAGTTCTTC. Translating it yields CSVLKRPSGALNEQFF.

The V gene is TRBV7-9, the J gene TRBJ1-1; D not resolved. With 5 bases removed from V and 0 bases from J, the gap between germline ends came to 7 bases. The CDR3 covers 13 residues. Germline lookup yields CDR1 SEHNR and CDR2 FQNEAQ (reference sequence). The CDR3 DNA sequence: TGTGCCAGCAGCATTACAGTGAACACTGAAGCTTTCTTT. Amino acids: CASSITVNTEAFF.

This clone was seen only a few times. This chain uses TRBV29-1 with TRBJ2-1; 11 bases match TRBD2. The J segment lost 9 bases and the V segment lost 8 bases, leaving 9 bases of the junction unmatched. The CDR3 spans 13 residues. The germline CDR1 and CDR2 sequences are SQVTM and ANQGSEA. The CDR3 DNA sequence: TGCAGCTTAAGGGGTAGCGGGGGGGCTGAGCAGTTCTTC. Translated, it gives CSLRGSGGAEQFF.

CDR3 sequence: CASSLHSSGGPIQETQYF. The CDR3 DNA sequence: TGCGCCAGCAGCCTACACTCTAGCGGGGGGCCTATACAAGAGACCCAGTACTTC. The gene calls are TRBV5-1 and TRBJ2-5, with 11 positions matching TRBD2. The germline V gene has CDR1 SGHRS and CDR2 YFSETQ. The trim removed 4 bases at V and 2 bases at J, leaving 13 bases unmatched. This CDR3 comprises 18 residues.